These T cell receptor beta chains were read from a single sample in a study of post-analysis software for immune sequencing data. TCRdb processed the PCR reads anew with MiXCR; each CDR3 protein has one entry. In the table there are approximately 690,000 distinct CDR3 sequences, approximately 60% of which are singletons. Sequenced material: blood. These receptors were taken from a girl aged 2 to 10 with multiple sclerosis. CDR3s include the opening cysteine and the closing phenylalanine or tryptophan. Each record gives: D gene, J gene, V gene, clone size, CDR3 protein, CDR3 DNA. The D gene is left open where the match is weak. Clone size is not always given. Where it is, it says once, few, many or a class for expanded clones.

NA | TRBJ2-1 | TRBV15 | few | CATSRDDPGSYYNEQFF | TGTGCCACCAGCAGAGATGATCCTGGGAGCTACTACAATGAGCAGTTCTTC
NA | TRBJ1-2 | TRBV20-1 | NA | CSAGTGTDSYGYTF | TGCAGTGCTGGAACCGGGACGGATTCGTATGGCTACACCTTC
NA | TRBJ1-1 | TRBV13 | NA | CAGSPGAGGSTEAFF | TGTGCCGGCAGCCCAGGGGCAGGCGGCAGCACTGAAGCTTTCTTT
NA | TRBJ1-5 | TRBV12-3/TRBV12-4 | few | CASITDLRSNQPQHF | TGTGCCAGCATCACCGACTTGAGGAGCAATCAGCCCCAGCATTTT
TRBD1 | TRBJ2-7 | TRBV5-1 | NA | CASSSWGQGVDEQYF | TGCGCCAGCAGCTCTTGGGGACAGGGGGTGGACGAGCAGTACTTC
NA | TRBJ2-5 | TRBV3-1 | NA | CASSQSGETQYF | TGTGCCAGCAGCCAATCAGGAGAGACCCAGTACTTC
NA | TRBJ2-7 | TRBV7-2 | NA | CASSLLFQGPAEIISYEQYF | TGTGCCAGCAGCTTACTCTTCCAGGGCCCCGCGGAGATTATATCCTACGAGCAGTACTTC
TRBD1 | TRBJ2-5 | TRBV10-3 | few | CAISPGTGAQETQYF | TGTGCCATCAGCCCCGGGACAGGGGCCCAAGAGACCCAGTACTTC
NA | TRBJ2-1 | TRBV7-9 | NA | CASSLFEGSYNEQFF | TGTGCCAGCAGCTTGTTTGAGGGTTCCTACAATGAGCAGTTCTTC
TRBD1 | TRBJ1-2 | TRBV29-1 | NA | CSVDRDRDPYGYTF | TGCAGCGTTGACCGGGACAGGGATCCCTATGGCTACACCTTC
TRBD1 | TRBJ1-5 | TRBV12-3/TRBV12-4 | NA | CASSQGARDQPQHF | TGTGCCAGCAGCCAGGGGGCAAGGGATCAGCCCCAGCATTTT
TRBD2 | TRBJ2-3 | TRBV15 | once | CATSRSGLAGGPSTDTQYF | TGTGCCACCAGCAGATCGGGACTAGCGGGGGGGCCAAGCACAGATACGCAGTATTTT
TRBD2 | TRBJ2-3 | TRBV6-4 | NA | CASSDSGSWADTQYF | TGTGCCAGCAGTGATAGCGGGAGCTGGGCAGATACGCAGTATTTT
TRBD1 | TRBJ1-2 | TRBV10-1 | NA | CASSVSTGDGYTF | TGCGCCAGCAGTGTCTCGACAGGGGATGGCTACACCTTC
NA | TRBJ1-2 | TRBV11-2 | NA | CASSLDVRDGYTF | TGTGCCAGCAGCTTGGACGTCAGGGATGGCTACACCTTC
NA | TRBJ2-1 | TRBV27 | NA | CASSLSGPTNPYNEQFF | TGTGCCAGCAGTTTATCGGGACCGACTAACCCCTACAATGAGCAGTTCTTC
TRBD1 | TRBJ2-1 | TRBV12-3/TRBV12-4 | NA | CASSPPQGQETQFF | TGTGCCAGCAGTCCACCACAGGGGCAAGAGACCCAGTTCTTC
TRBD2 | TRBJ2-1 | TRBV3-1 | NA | CASRPRAGDEQFF | TGTGCCAGCAGACCTAGGGCGGGAGATGAGCAGTTCTTC
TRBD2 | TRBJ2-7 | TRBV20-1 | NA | CSASLAGVHEQYF | TGCAGTGCTAGCCTAGCGGGAGTCCACGAGCAGTACTTC
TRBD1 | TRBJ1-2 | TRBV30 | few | CAWSGQGDGYTF | TGTGCCTGGAGTGGACAGGGAGATGGCTACACCTTC
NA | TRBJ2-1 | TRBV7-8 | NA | CANSGQRQYNEQFF | TGTGCCAACAGCGGACAGAGACAATACAATGAGCAGTTCTTC
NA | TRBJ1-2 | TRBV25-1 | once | CASSESTGPYGYTF | TGTGCCAGCAGTGAATCGACCGGCCCCTATGGCTACACCTTC
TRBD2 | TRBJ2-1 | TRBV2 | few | CASTSQRGAPIASYNEQFF | TGTGCCAGCACCTCCCAGCGGGGGGCCCCGATCGCCTCCTACAATGAGCAGTTCTTC